This entry lists 19 T cell receptor beta chains sequenced from one sample in a study of shared clonotypes between healthy human individuals (dated by TCRdb to 2018 to 2021). Receptors were amplified or captured by the immunoSEQ multiplex PCR assay. As stored in TCRdb, this immuneACCESS dataset retains in-frame rearrangements with V and J assigned. A fraction of the clones does not appear; measured against another copy, unresolved V genes explain less than half of the discrepancy, and the remainder lacks a known reason. In all, the sample holds more than 2,000,000 clones, and 93% of those were seen once. The top ten hold approximately 0.4% of the sample. Sequencing was done on a sample of naive CD4+ T cells from PBMCs. Interpreted using the paper, the cell subset or site label stands for: CD45RA+ positively selected. All receptors come from a man in his late teens or twenties in good health. Some clones in this sample may be carry-over from other donors' samples.

V and J are TRBV5-4 and TRBJ1-4; D not resolved. CDR3 length: 14 residues. The germline V and J ends were trimmed by 0 bases and 8 bases, with 11 bases remaining between them. Germline assignment: CDR1 SGHNT and CDR2 YYREEE (reference sequence). The CDR3 nucleotides read TGTGCCAGCAGCTTGGAAGTGGCGGGGGAAAAACTGTTTTTT. Translated, it gives CASSLEVAGEKLFF.

V is TRBV28 and J is TRBJ1-4; D is possibly TRBD1 (6 bases). This CDR3 spans 14 amino acids. V was shortened by 2 bases and J by 9 bases, with 13 bases between the two germline ends. Germline V gene sequence: CDR1 MDHEN, CDR2 SYDVKM. CDR3 amino acids: CASSLRGGLKKLFF. The CDR3 region has the DNA TGTGCCAGCAGTTTACGCGGGGGCTTGAAAAAACTGTTTTTT.

The chain recombines TRBV18 with TRBJ2-2; D gene uncertain. The CDR3 is made up of 17 amino acids. V was cut by 2 bases and J by 3 bases, with 16 bases left in between. Germline assignment: CDR1 KGHSH and CDR2 LQKENI. The CDR3 here is CASSPNVPSGYTGELFF. CDR3 sequence (DNA): TGTGCCAGCTCACCAAACGTGCCGTCAGGATACACCGGGGAGCTGTTTTTT.

The V call is TRBV6-1, the J call TRBJ2-6; D is unresolved. This CDR3 region has 14 residues. The V and J ends lost 11 bases and 4 bases respectively, with 15 bases between them. In germline, CDR1 is MNHNS, CDR2 SASEGT. The chain's CDR3 is CAAAPQAGANVLTF. CDR3 DNA: TGTGCCGCGGCCCCGCAGGCCGGGGCCAACGTCCTGACTTTC.

The chain is built from TRBV4-2 and TRBJ2-1; 13 positions match TRBD2. This CDR3 has 17 residues. V was clipped by 4 bases and J by 6 bases; unmatched bases: 9. Germline assignment: CDR1 LGHNA and CDR2 YNFKEQ. This CDR3 is CASSPGTSGMRFNEQFF. In nucleotides, the CDR3 is TGTGCCAGCAGCCCTGGGACTAGCGGGATGCGTTTCAATGAGCAGTTCTTC.

The V call is TRBV5-1, the J call TRBJ1-2, with D unclear. Trimming removed 0 bases from V and 4 bases from J, with 10 bases in between. This CDR3 contains 14 residues. Germline CDR1 is SGHRS and CDR2 is YFSETQ. The CDR3 protein is CASSLGLVRYGYTF. CDR3 nucleotide sequence: TGCGCCAGCAGCTTGGGACTCGTTCGCTATGGCTACACCTTC.

The chain links TRBV12-5 to TRBJ1-2; maybe TRBD1 (5 bases). From germline, CDR1 is LGHNT and CDR2 FRNRAP. This CDR3 comprises 16 residues. The V and J ends lost 0 bases and 7 bases respectively, with 18 bases between them. CDR3: CASGLVLGGDKVGYTF. CDR3 nucleotide sequence: TGTGCTAGTGGTTTGGTACTGGGAGGGGATAAGGTTGGCTACACCTTC.

The gene calls are TRBV7-8 and TRBJ2-2; 10 bases fit TRBD1. From germline, CDR1 is SGHVS and CDR2 FQNEAQ. The CDR3 loop spans 20 amino acids. V shed 4 bases and J 0 bases; nucleotides not matched to a gene: 14. CDR3 loop: CASSWIRDRGQNANTGELFF. The CDR3 nucleotides read TGTGCCAGCAGCTGGATCCGGGACAGGGGCCAAAACGCGAACACCGGGGAGCTGTTTTTT.

This CDR3 reads CASSFSRVYGYTF. The CDR3 nucleotides are TGTGCCAGCAGTTTTAGCAGGGTTTATGGCTACACCTTC. The chain has TRBV28 and TRBJ1-2; TRBD1 might be the D (5 bases). V shed 3 bases and J shed 5 bases, with 10 bases lying between them. CDR3 length: 13 amino acids. The germline CDR1 and CDR2 sequences are MDHEN and SYDVKM.

The rearrangement joins TRBV5-4 to TRBJ1-1; tentatively, D is TRBD1 (5 bases). CDR1 and CDR2 (germline): SGHNT, YYREEE (reference sequence). CDR3 size: 17 residues. Deletions cut 4 bases from V and 3 bases from J, with 22 bases between. The CDR3 region is CASSAGQGWRSDTEAFF. The CDR3 DNA follows: TGTGCCAGCAGCGCTGGGCAGGGTTGGCGGTCGGACACTGAAGCTTTCTTT.

The J gene is TRBJ2-7, the V gene TRBV7-2, with D perhaps TRBD2 (5 bases). The germline V gene encodes CDR1 SGHTA and CDR2 FQGNSA. The length of the CDR3 is 13 residues. V was clipped by 2 bases and J by 5 bases, with 10 bases between them. As DNA, the CDR3 is TGTGCCAGCAGCTTAACTAGGCGGCACGAGCAGTACTTC. Protein sequence: CASSLTRRHEQYF. The whole variable domain, filled in from reference TRBV7-2 and TRBJ2-7, reads GAGVSQSPSNKVTEKGKDVELRCDPISGHTALYWYRQSLGQGLEFLIYFQGNSAPDKSGLPSDRFSAERTGGSVSTLTIQRTQQEDSAVYLCASSLTRRHEQYFGPGTRLTVT.

The rearrangement links TRBV18 to TRBJ2-1; TRBD2 aligns across 12 bases. The trim removed 2 bases at V and 7 bases at J, leaving 9 bases unmatched. This CDR3 spans 17 amino acids. CDR1 and CDR2 (germline): KGHSH, LQKENI. This chain's CDR3 is CASSPGTSGWDGNEQFF. The CDR3 DNA is TGTGCCAGCTCACCAGGGACTAGCGGGTGGGACGGTAATGAGCAGTTCTTC.

The rearrangement links TRBV28 to TRBJ1-1; D not resolved. The CDR3 has 12 residues. Germline V CDR1 and CDR2: MDHEN, SYDVKM. The germline V and J ends were trimmed by 8 bases and 4 bases, with 11 bases remaining between them. The CDR3 is CASGLISTEAFF. The CDR3 DNA is TGTGCCAGCGGCTTAATAAGCACTGAAGCTTTCTTT.

J is TRBJ1-6 and V is TRBV7-3; 7 nucleotides match TRBD1. Germline V gene data show CDR1 as SGHTA and CDR2 as FQGTGA. After removal of 5 bases from V and 6 bases from J, the junction contained 7 bases not matched to a gene. The CDR3 is made up of 15 amino acids. CDR3 DNA: TGTGCCAGCAGCGGGTCCGGGACAGTTAATTCACCCCTCCACTTT. Protein: CASSGSGTVNSPLHF. The variable domain in full, with the rest retrieved from reference TRBV7-3 and TRBJ1-6, is GAGVSQTPSNKVTEKGKYVELRCDPISGHTALYWYRQSLGQGPEFLIYFQGTGAADDSGLPNDRFFAVRPEGSVSTLKIQRTERGDSAVYLCASSGSGTVNSPLHFGNGTRLTVT.

This chain joins TRBV25-1 and TRBJ2-1, with D possibly matching TRBD2 (6 bases). Trimming stripped 6 bases from V and 5 bases from J, with 20 bases between. Per the germline V gene, CDR1 is MGHDK and CDR2 is SYGVNS. CDR3 length equals 16 residues. DNA for the CDR3: TGTGCCAGCAGACCGCGCACACCGGGACTCAACAATGAGCAGTTCTTC. Its protein product is CASRPRTPGLNNEQFF.

Concerning this clone: At the DNA level, this CDR3 is encoded by other sequences in the same sample as well. In DNA, the CDR3 is TGTGCCAGCAGTTTTTCTGGGGATCAGCCCCAGCATTTT. Its translation is CASSFSGDQPQHF. The chain joins TRBV27 to TRBJ1-5, with D unresolved. Trimming stripped 3 bases from V and 5 bases from J, with 8 bases between. The CDR3 runs 13 residues. Germline V gene lookup returns CDR1 MNHEY and CDR2 SMNVEV (reference sequence).

This chain joins TRBV5-6 and TRBJ1-1; no clear D. V lost 0 bases, J lost 4 bases, and 13 bases lay in between. Per germline, CDR1 SGHDT and CDR2 YYEEEE. There are 15 residues in the CDR3. The CDR3 sequence is CASSLGPGESTEAFF. The CDR3 DNA sequence: TGTGCCAGCAGCTTGGGTCCGGGAGAAAGCACTGAAGCTTTCTTT. Drawing the rest from reference TRBV5-6 and TRBJ1-1, the complete variable domain is DAGVTQSPTHLIKTRGQQVTLRCSPKSGHDTVSWYQQALGQGPQFIFQYYEEEERQRGNFPDRFSGHQFPNYSSELNVNALLLGDSALYLCASSLGPGESTEAFFGQGTRLTVV.

The chain is built from TRBV10-3 and TRBJ1-2; D unresolved. Germline CDR1 reads ENHRY; CDR2 reads SYGVKD. Trimming removed 0 bases at V and 5 bases at J, with 7 bases between. The CDR3 covers 13 residues. The CDR3 coding sequence is TGTGCCATCAGTGAGTCAAGGGATTATGGCTACACCTTC. Its protein product is CAISESRDYGYTF.

The rearrangement uses TRBV9 and TRBJ1-3, with a weak D call TRBD1 (5 bases). Looked up from germline, CDR1 is SGDLS and CDR2 is YYNGEE. The CDR3 extends over 14 amino acids. Trimming left V 2 bases short and J 4 bases short, with 10 bases between. CDR3 sequence reads: CASSVSGHGNTIYF. CDR3 in DNA: TGTGCCAGCAGCGTCTCAGGGCACGGAAACACCATATATTTT.